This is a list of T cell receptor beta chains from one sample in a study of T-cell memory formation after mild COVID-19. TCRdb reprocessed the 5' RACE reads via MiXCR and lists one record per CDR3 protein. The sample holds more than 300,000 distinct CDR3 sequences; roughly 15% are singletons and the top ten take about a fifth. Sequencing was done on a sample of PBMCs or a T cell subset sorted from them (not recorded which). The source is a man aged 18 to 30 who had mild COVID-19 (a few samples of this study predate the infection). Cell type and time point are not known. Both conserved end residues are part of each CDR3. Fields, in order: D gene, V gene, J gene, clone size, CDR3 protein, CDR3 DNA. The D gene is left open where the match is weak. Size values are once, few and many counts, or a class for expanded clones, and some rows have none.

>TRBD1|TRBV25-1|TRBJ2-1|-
CASRDRDINEQFF
TGTGCCAGCCGGGACAGGGACATCAATGAGCAGTTCTTC
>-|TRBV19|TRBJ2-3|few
CASSILASDTQYF
TGTGCCAGTAGTATCCTGGCGTCGGATACGCAGTATTTT
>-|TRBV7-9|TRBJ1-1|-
CASSLGLGSTEAFF
TGTGCCAGCAGCTTAGGGCTGGGGAGCACTGAAGCTTTCTTT
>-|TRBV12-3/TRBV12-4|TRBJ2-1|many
CASSSPRGPFDEQFF
TGTGCCAGCAGTTCTCCCCGGGGGCCTTTCGATGAGCAGTTCTTC
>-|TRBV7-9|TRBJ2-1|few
CASSLGPFRPNRSPEQFF
TGTGCCAGCAGCTTAGGTCCGTTCCGTCCCAACAGGTCCCCTGAGCAGTTCTTC
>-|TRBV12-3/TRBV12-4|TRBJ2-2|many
CASSLSEGTGELFF
TGTGCCAGCAGTTTGAGCGAGGGCACCGGGGAGCTGTTTTTT
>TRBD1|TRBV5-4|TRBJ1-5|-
CASSLGGQAPAGNQPQHF
TGTGCCAGCAGCTTGGGGGGACAGGCACCGGCGGGCAATCAGCCCCAGCATTTT
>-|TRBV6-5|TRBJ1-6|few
CASSFSASQGIVSPLHF
TGTGCCAGCAGTTTCTCCGCGAGCCAGGGGATTGTATCACCCCTCCACTTT
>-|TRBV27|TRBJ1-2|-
CASSPWTDHYGYTF
TGTGCCAGCAGTCCATGGACAGACCACTATGGCTACACCTTC
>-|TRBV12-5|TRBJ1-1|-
CASGLNWNTEAFF
TGTGCTAGTGGTTTGAACTGGAACACTGAAGCTTTCTTT
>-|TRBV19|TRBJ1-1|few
CASSILGGNTEAFF
TGTGCCAGTAGTATTTTAGGGGGGAACACTGAAGCTTTCTTT
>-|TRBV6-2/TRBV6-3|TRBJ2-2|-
CASSYGSTNTGELFF
TGTGCCAGCAGTTATGGGTCCACGAACACCGGGGAGCTGTTTTTT
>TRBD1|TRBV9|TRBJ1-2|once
CASGQGAGYGYTF
TGTGCCAGCGGACAGGGGGCGGGCTATGGCTACACCTTC
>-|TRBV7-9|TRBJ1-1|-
CASSITGTENTEAFF
TGTGCCAGCAGCATAACCGGGACCGAGAACACTGAAGCTTTCTTT
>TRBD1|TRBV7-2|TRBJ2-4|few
CASSPTSGTGGRDIQYF
TGTGCCAGCAGCCCCACTTCCGGGACAGGGGGCCGGGACATTCAGTACTTC
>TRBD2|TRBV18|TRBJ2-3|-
CASSPSSGADTQYF
TGTGCCAGCTCACCATCTAGCGGGGCCGATACGCAGTATTTT
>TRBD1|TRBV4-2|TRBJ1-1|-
CASSQGEGQITEAFF
TGTGCCAGCAGCCAAGGGGAGGGACAGATCACTGAAGCTTTCTTT
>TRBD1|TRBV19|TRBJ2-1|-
CASSTTTGTGEQFF
TGTGCCAGTAGTACAACTACCGGGACAGGAGAGCAGTTCTTC
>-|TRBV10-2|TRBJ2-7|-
CASSVFVSVAASYEQYF
TGCGCCAGCAGCGTTTTTGTTTCCGTCGCAGCCTCCTACGAGCAGTACTTC
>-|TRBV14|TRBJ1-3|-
CASSQAGNTIYF
TGTGCCAGCAGCCAAGCTGGAAACACCATATATTTT
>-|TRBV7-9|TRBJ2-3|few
CASSLALVGDTQYF
TGTGCCAGCAGCTTAGCTTTGGTCGGGGATACGCAGTATTTT
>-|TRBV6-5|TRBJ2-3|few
CASSYPRGTQYF
TGTGCCAGCAGTTATCCCCGGGGTACGCAGTATTTT
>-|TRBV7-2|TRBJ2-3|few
CASSLVAGGGPDTQYF
TGTGCCAGCAGCTTAGTAGCAGGGGGAGGCCCAGATACGCAGTATTTT
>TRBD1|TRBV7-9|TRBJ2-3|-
CASSSLDRGGTDTQYF
TGTGCCAGCAGCTCCCTTGACAGGGGTGGGACAGATACGCAGTATTTT
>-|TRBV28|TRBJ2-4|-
CASSFRSGRNIQYF
TGTGCCAGCAGTTTTCGGTCAGGGCGGAACATTCAGTACTTC
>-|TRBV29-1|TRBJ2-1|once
CSVVRDEQTQFF
TGCAGCGTTGTCCGTGATGAACAGACCCAGTTCTTC
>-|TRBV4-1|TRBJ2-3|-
CASSLGNPGLSDTQYF
TGCGCCAGCAGCCTGGGCAACCCGGGACTTTCAGATACGCAGTATTTT
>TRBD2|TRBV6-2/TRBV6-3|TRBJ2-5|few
CASSYSPHSGGYSTQYF
TGTGCCAGCAGTTACTCTCCCCACAGCGGGGGGTACTCGACCCAGTACTTC
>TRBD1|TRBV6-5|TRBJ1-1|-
CASSSNRDSRGNTEAFF
TGTGCCAGCAGTTCCAATAGGGACAGCCGGGGCAACACTGAAGCTTTCTTT
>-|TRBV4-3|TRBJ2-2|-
CASSQGTMTDTGELFF
TGCGCCAGCAGCCAAGGGACTATGACGGACACCGGGGAGCTGTTTTTT
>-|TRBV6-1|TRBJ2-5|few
CASILGGKGTQYF
TGTGCCAGCATCCTTGGGGGGAAGGGGACCCAGTACTTC
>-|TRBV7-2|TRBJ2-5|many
CASSLLTREETQYF
TGTGCCAGCAGCTTACTTACCAGGGAGGAGACCCAGTACTTC
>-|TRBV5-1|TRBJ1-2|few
CASSLALGGANYGYTF
TGCGCCAGCAGCTTGGCCCTTGGGGGAGCTAACTATGGCTACACCTTC
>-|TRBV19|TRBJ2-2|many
CASSMQGRTGELFF
TGTGCCAGTAGTATGCAGGGCAGAACCGGGGAGCTGTTTTTT
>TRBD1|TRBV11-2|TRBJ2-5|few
CASSLVRTGRETQYF
TGTGCCAGCAGCTTAGTTCGGACAGGGAGAGAGACCCAGTACTTC
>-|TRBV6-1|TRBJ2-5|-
CASSENTSLKAQYF
TGTGCCAGCAGTGAAAACACTAGCCTGAAGGCCCAGTACTTC
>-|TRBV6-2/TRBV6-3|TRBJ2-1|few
CASSPQAFSYNEQFF
TGTGCCAGCAGTCCCCAGGCGTTCAGCTACAATGAGCAGTTCTTC
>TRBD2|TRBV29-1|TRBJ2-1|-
CSTAGGLAGSEEQFF
TGCAGCACCGCCGGGGGACTAGCCGGGAGTGAAGAGCAGTTCTTC
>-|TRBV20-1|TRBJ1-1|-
CSAAGAANTEAFF
TGCAGTGCGGCGGGCGCGGCGAACACTGAAGCTTTCTTT
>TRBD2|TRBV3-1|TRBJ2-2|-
CASRPGGRTGELFF
TGTGCCAGCAGACCCGGCGGGAGGACCGGGGAGCTGTTTTTT
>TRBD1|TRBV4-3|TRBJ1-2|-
CASSPTGQGAEGYTF
TGCGCCAGCAGCCCAACGGGTCAGGGGGCGGAGGGCTACACCTTC
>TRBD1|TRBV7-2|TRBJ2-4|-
CASSAIRGTADIQYF
TGTGCCAGCAGTGCTATCAGGGGGACGGCAGACATTCAGTACTTC
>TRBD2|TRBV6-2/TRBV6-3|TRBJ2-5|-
CASSYSVAGRQETQYF
TGTGCCAGCAGTTACTCGGTAGCGGGGAGACAAGAGACCCAGTACTTC
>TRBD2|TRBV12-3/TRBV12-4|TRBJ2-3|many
CASSFAAGVGTDTQYF
TGTGCCAGCAGTTTTGCGGCGGGGGTTGGCACAGATACGCAGTATTTT
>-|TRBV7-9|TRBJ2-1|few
CASSSPRVESYNEQFF
TGTGCCAGCAGCTCCCCCAGGGTGGAGTCCTACAATGAGCAGTTCTTC
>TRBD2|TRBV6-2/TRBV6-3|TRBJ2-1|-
CASSYWGGSSYNEQFF
TGTGCCAGCAGTTATTGGGGAGGGAGCTCTTACAATGAGCAGTTCTTC
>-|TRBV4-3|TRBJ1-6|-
CASSQEGPAPLHF
TGCGCCAGCAGCCAAGAGGGACCGGCACCCCTCCACTTT
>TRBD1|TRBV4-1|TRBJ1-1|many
CASSDPTGGNTEAFF
TGCGCCAGCAGCGACCCGACAGGGGGGAACACTGAAGCTTTCTTT
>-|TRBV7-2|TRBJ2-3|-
CASSFSQSPDTQYF
TGTGCCAGCAGCTTCTCCCAGTCCCCGGATACGCAGTATTTT
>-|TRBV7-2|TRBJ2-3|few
CASSARAWNTQYF
TGTGCCAGCAGCGCCCGCGCGTGGAATACGCAGTATTTT